This T cell receptor (beta chain) was captured by sequencing in a study of T cells after posttransplantation cyclophosphamide. The study, taken as a whole, reports: Donor-recipient repertoire similarity was low at 1-2 months, rising over year one. Skin or GI-infiltrating T cells shared few TRB sequences with blood. Recipient CMV seropositivity and CMV reactivation strongly tracked TRB clonality.

The CDR3 spans 13 residues. From germline, CDR1 is SEHNR and CDR2 FQNEAQ (reference sequence). V gave up 1 base and J gave up 5 bases, with 8 bases separating them. On this clone: The antigen is undetermined.

Some clones are missing from TCRdb's copy, which holds only in-frame ones; the method was immunoSEQ multiplex PCR. The repertoire has about 24,000 clones, roughly 88% of them found once; the top ten carry approximately 6.5%. The clonotype comes from a woman aged 55 to 70 with a blood cancer, CMV-positive, and with a related stem cell donor. Sequenced sample: PBMCs. The chain carries TRBV7-9 and TRBJ1-1; TRBD1 might be the D (5 bases). Here the CDR3 DNA reads TGTGCCAGCAGCTTAGATCGGGGGACTGAAGCTTTCTTT. Translating it yields CASSLDRGTEAFF.